These T cell receptor beta chains were read from a single sample in a study of T cell changes during pregnancy in multiple sclerosis. The protocol was immunoSEQ multiplex PCR, while the TCRdb copy is restricted to in-frame clones and leaves out a portion. The table records about 92,000 clones, 80% to 95% of them present only once. This sample comprised peripheral blood, obtained in the first trimester of pregnancy. Receptors were obtained from a female donor with multiple sclerosis, enrolled in a pregnancy study. Both conserved end residues are part of each CDR3. A D gene is named only where the DNA matches it firmly. Clone size is given for some rows only: seen once, a few or many times, or a class if the clone is expanded.

V,J,D,size,DNA,CDR3
TRBV2,TRBJ2-2,.,.,TGTGCCAGCAGTGAAGCCCTCAGGAACACCGGGGAGCTGTTTTTT,CASSEALRNTGELFF
TRBV5-1,TRBJ2-6,TRBD2,.,TGCGCCAGCAGCTTGTTACTAGCGGGGGGGCTTGGGGCCAACGTCCTGACTTTC,CASSLLLAGGLGANVLTF
TRBV27,TRBJ1-6,.,once,TGTGCCAGCAGTTTTGAAGGACAGCCTAATTCACCCCTCCACTTT,CASSFEGQPNSPLHF
TRBV27,TRBJ1-5,TRBD1,.,TGTGCCAGCAGTCCCGGACAGGGGGGTCAGCCCCAGCATTTT,CASSPGQGGQPQHF
TRBV5-1,TRBJ2-3,TRBD1,.,TGCGCCAGCAGCTGGACAGGGATCCCAGATACGCAGTATTTT,CASSWTGIPDTQYF
TRBV5-1,TRBJ2-3,TRBD2,.,TGCGCCAGCAGCGCCACTAGCGGGGGCCCGAATACGCAGTATTTT,CASSATSGGPNTQYF
TRBV19,TRBJ2-3,TRBD2,.,TGTGCCAGTAGTAGGGCGGGACTAGGGACCACAGATACGCAGTATTTT,CASSRAGLGTTDTQYF
TRBV10-3,TRBJ2-1,TRBD1,once,TGTGCCGCCTGGATGGGACAGGGGGGAAATGAGCAGTTCTTC,CAAWMGQGGNEQFF
TRBV30,TRBJ1-6,.,once,TGTGCCTGGAGTGTAAGTGTACAGCATAATTCACCCCTCCACTTT,CAWSVSVQHNSPLHF
TRBV19,TRBJ1-6,.,.,TGTGCCAGTAGTAGGACAGACAATTCACCCCTCCACTTT,CASSRTDNSPLHF
TRBV7-2,TRBJ2-7,TRBD2,.,TGTGCCAGCAGCTGGGGCACCCCAGCTAGCGGGGGGCACTACGAGCAGTACTTC,CASSWGTPASGGHYEQYF
TRBV11-1,TRBJ1-1,.,.,TGTGCCAGCAGAAGAGACAGAGTCAGCACTGAAGCTTTCTTT,CASRRDRVSTEAFF
TRBV7-6,TRBJ2-1,TRBD1,.,TGTGCCAGCAGCCTCGGACAGGATGAGCAGTTCTTC,CASSLGQDEQFF
TRBV9,TRBJ2-3,.,.,TGTGCCAGCAGCGCACAAGGGGTCACAGATACGCAGTATTTT,CASSAQGVTDTQYF
TRBV21-1,TRBJ2-1,.,.,TGTGCCAGCAGCAAATCGAGCATCCCGTCAAGCAATGAGCAGTTCTTC,CASSKSSIPSSNEQFF
TRBV5-4,TRBJ2-3,.,.,TGTGCCAGCAGCTTTCGGGGGGCAAGCACAGATACGCAGTATTTT,CASSFRGASTDTQYF
TRBV7-9,TRBJ1-2,TRBD1,.,TGTGCCAGCAGCACTTACCGGGGACAGGATCTCGAGTGGTATGGCTACACCTTC,CASSTYRGQDLEWYGYTF
TRBV15,TRBJ2-7,.,.,TGTGCCACCAGCACCCGGACGGACTTCGCGCGGGAGCAGTACTTC,CATSTRTDFAREQYF
TRBV9,TRBJ2-3,TRBD1,once,TGTGCCAGCAGCGTACGACAGGGGGTTAGAGATACGCAGTATTTT,CASSVRQGVRDTQYF
TRBV19,TRBJ1-2,TRBD1,.,TGTGCCAGTAGTGTAACACAGGGGGTCATGGGCTACACCTTC,CASSVTQGVMGYTF
TRBV12-5,TRBJ2-1,TRBD1,.,TGTGCTAGTGGTTTGGTACTGGGACAGGGGATGAATGAGCAGTTCTTC,CASGLVLGQGMNEQFF
TRBV2,TRBJ1-5,TRBD1,.,TGTGCCAGCAGGACAGGGATCTCGTATCAGCCCCAGCATTTT,CASRTGISYQPQHF
TRBV11-2,TRBJ2-7,TRBD2,.,TGTGCCAGCAGCTTAGAACCCAGCGGGGGTTACGAGCAGTACTTC,CASSLEPSGGYEQYF
TRBV30,TRBJ1-1,.,.,TGTGCCTGCCAGACAGGGAACACTGAAGCTTTCTTT,CACQTGNTEAFF
TRBV14,TRBJ1-6,TRBD1,.,TGTGCCAGCAGCCCCGTCAGGGGGCTGAAGTCACCCCTCCACTTT,CASSPVRGLKSPLHF
TRBV19,TRBJ2-3,.,.,TGTGCCAGTAGTATGGTCCGAACCGGGGGCACAGATACGCAGTATTTT,CASSMVRTGGTDTQYF
TRBV15,TRBJ1-2,.,.,TGTGCCACCAGCAGCAGAACAGGGAGTGGCTACACCTTC,CATSSRTGSGYTF
TRBV15,TRBJ2-1,.,once,TGTGCCACCAGTAATAGTCCAGCGGCCTACAATGAGCAGTTCTTC,CATSNSPAAYNEQFF
TRBV5-8,TRBJ2-1,.,.,TGTGCCAGCAGCCCAGGGTCCGAAGTTTCCTACAATGAGCAGTTCTTC,CASSPGSEVSYNEQFF
TRBV9,TRBJ1-2,.,.,TGTGCCAGCAGCGTAGGACTGAGTGGCTACACCTTC,CASSVGLSGYTF
TRBV4-1,TRBJ2-3,TRBD2,few,TGCGCCAGCAGCCAGGCCCTTAGCGGGGGGGCGGATACGCAGTATTTT,CASSQALSGGADTQYF
TRBV19,TRBJ2-2,.,.,TGTGCCAGTAGTATAGATCTTGAAGGGGGGGGATACACCGGGGAGCTGTTTTTT,CASSIDLEGGGYTGELFF
TRBV9,TRBJ2-7,TRBD1,once,TGTGCCAGCAGCCCAGGACAGGGGGCCTACGAGCAGTACTTC,CASSPGQGAYEQYF
TRBV6-5,TRBJ1-6,.,.,TGTGCCAGCAGTTACGGAGTCGAGAAGGCCCTCCACTTT,CASSYGVEKALHF
TRBV6-5,TRBJ2-5,TRBD1,.,TGTGCCAGCAGTTTCCCTGCCGGGACAGGCCAAGAGACCCAGTACTTC,CASSFPAGTGQETQYF
TRBV5-1,TRBJ2-1,TRBD1,.,TGCGCCAGCAGCAAGACGGGACAGCTGTACAATGAGCAGTTCTTC,CASSKTGQLYNEQFF
TRBV20-1,TRBJ1-1,.,.,TGCAGTGCTGGTCGACAATCTCGGGCTTTCTTT,CSAGRQSRAFF
TRBV7-9,TRBJ2-3,TRBD2,.,TGTGCCAGCAGCTCGCTAGCGGGGTCGTCAGATACGCAGTATTTT,CASSSLAGSSDTQYF
TRBV12-2,TRBJ2-3,.,.,TGTGCAAGCCGAAGCCCCGGACAGGGACGAGATACGCAGTATTTT,CASRSPGQGRDTQYF
TRBV4-2,TRBJ2-1,.,.,TGTGCCAGCAGCCAAGATCTGCGCGTTTCCTACAATGAGCAGTTCTTC,CASSQDLRVSYNEQFF
TRBV13,TRBJ2-3,TRBD1,.,TGTGCCAGCAGGAACAGGGGTGGAACAGATACGCAGTATTTT,CASRNRGGTDTQYF
TRBV19,TRBJ1-1,.,.,TGTGCCCCACCCTTTAACATTGGCACTGAAGCTTTCTTT,CAPPFNIGTEAFF
TRBV5-4,TRBJ2-2,TRBD2,.,TGTGCCAGCAGCTTGTGGGGGGGCGGGGAGCTGTTTTTT,CASSLWGGGELFF
TRBV5-1,TRBJ1-1,.,.,TGCGCCAGCAGCTTGACTGAGAACACTGAAGCTTTCTTT,CASSLTENTEAFF
TRBV6-1,TRBJ2-5,TRBD1,.,TGTGCCAGCAGTGAACTGGGACAGCGACAAGAGACCCAGTACTTC,CASSELGQRQETQYF
TRBV2,TRBJ1-3,TRBD1,.,TGTGCCAGCCTTGGGACAGGAAGCTCTGGAAACACCATATATTTT,CASLGTGSSGNTIYF
TRBV7-3,TRBJ1-1,.,.,TGTGCCAGCAGCTTACTCGGACAGACCCCGAACACTGAAGCTTTCTTT,CASSLLGQTPNTEAFF
TRBV5-6,TRBJ2-2,.,.,TGTGCCAGCAGCTTGGGCGGAGGGACCGGGGAGCTGTTTTTT,CASSLGGGTGELFF
TRBV6-4,TRBJ1-2,.,.,TGTGCCAGCAGTGACATGGCAGGGGTAATGGAGGGCTACACCTTC,CASSDMAGVMEGYTF
TRBV2,TRBJ1-6,.,.,TGTGCCAGCGCGAGTACCGAAGTGAGGGGGGGCCCACGATATCCCCTCCACTTT,CASASTEVRGGPRYPLHF
TRBV5-4,TRBJ1-2,.,.,TGTGCCAGCAGCTCGAAACAAGACGGGGGAAATTTCAATGGCTACACCTTC,CASSSKQDGGNFNGYTF
TRBV7-9,TRBJ2-5,TRBD2,.,TGTGCCAGCAGCCCCGGGGGGTCTAGCGGGGAAGAGACCCAGTACTTC,CASSPGGSSGEETQYF
TRBV5-4,TRBJ1-1,.,.,TGTGCCAGCACCACGCAACCCTCGGGGGGTGGGGGCACTGAAGCTTTCTTT,CASTTQPSGGGGTEAFF
TRBV13,TRBJ1-2,TRBD1,once,TGTGCCAGCAGTTCGCGGGACAGGCAGGGCTACACCTTC,CASSSRDRQGYTF